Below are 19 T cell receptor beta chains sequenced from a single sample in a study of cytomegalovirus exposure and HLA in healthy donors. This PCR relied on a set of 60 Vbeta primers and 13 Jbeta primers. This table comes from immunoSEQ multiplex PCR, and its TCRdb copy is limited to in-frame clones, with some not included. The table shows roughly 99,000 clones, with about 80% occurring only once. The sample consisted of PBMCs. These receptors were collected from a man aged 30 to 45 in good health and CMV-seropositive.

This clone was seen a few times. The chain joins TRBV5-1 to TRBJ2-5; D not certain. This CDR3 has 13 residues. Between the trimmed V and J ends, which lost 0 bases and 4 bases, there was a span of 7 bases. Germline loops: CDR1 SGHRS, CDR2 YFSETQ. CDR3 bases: TGCGCCAGCAGCTTGGATCAGCGAGAGACCCAGTACTTC. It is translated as CASSLDQRETQYF.

The CDR3 protein is CASSLFIDEQFF. CDR3 coding DNA: TGTGCCAGCAGCTTATTTATCGATGAGCAGTTCTTC. The rearrangement joins TRBV7-2 to TRBJ2-1, with D unresolved. V lost 2 bases and J 8 bases, leaving 7 bases between the germline ends. This CDR3 comprises 12 residues. Germline lookup yields CDR1 SGHTA and CDR2 FQGNSA.

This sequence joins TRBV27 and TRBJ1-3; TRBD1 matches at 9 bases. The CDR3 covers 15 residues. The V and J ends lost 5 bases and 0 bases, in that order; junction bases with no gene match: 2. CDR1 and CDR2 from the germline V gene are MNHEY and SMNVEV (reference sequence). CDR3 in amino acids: CASSRTGDSGNTIYF. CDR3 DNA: TGTGCCAGCAGTCGGACAGGGGACTCTGGAAACACCATATATTTT.

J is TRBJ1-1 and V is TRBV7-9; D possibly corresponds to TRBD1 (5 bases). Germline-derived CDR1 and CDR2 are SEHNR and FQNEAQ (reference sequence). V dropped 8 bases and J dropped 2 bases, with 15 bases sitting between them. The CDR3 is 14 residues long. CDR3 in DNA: TGTGCCAGCTACCTCAGGGCGGCTAACACTGAAGCTTTCTTT. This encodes CASYLRAANTEAFF.

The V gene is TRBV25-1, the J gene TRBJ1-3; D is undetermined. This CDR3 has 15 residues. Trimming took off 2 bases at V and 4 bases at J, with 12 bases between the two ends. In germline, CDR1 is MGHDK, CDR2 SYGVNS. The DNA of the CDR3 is TGTGCCAGCAGTGAAGGCTGGTCAGGAGGAAACACCATATATTTT. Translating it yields CASSEGWSGGNTIYF.

CDR3 amino acids: CASSLGQGEHQPQHF. The CDR3 region has the DNA TGTGCCAGCAGCCTCGGACAGGGGGAACATCAGCCCCAGCATTTT. The chain recombines TRBV13 with TRBJ1-5; TRBD1 agrees at 10 bases. The CDR3 has 15 amino acids. In germline, CDR1 is PRHDT, CDR2 FYEKMQ (reference sequence). V lost 5 bases, J lost 5 bases, and 6 bases stayed unmatched.

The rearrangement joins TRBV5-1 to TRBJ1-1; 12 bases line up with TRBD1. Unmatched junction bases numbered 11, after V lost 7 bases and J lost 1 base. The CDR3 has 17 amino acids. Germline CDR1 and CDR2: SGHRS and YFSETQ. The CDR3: CASSNMGQGARNTEAFF. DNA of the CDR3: TGCGCCAGCTCCAATATGGGACAGGGGGCGAGGAACACTGAAGCTTTCTTT.

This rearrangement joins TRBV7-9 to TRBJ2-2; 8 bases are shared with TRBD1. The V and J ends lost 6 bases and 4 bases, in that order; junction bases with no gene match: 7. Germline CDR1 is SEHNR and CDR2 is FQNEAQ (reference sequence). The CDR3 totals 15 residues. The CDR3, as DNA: TGTGCCAGCAGGACCGACAGGGGCGGCACCGGGGAGCTGTTTTTT. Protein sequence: CASRTDRGGTGELFF.

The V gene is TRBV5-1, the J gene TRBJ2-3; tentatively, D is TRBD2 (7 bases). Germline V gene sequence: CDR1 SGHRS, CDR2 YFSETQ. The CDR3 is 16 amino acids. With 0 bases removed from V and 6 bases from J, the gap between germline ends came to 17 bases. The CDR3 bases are TGCGCCAGCAGCTTGGGGGGCGGGGGCGTGAAGGATACGCAGTATTTT. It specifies CASSLGGGGVKDTQYF.

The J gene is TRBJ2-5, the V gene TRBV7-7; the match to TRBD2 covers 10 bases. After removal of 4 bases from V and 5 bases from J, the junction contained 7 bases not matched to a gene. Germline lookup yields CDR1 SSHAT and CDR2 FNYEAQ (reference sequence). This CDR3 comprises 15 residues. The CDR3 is CASSSLAGGRETQYF. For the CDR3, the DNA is TGTGCCAGCAGCTCCTTAGCGGGGGGACGGGAGACCCAGTACTTC.

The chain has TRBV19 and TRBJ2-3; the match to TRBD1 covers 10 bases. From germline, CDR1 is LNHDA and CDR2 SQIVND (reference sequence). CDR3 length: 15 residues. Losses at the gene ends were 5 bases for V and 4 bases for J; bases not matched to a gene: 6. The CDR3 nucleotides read TGTGCCAGTAGTCCCCAGGACAGGGGGGCAGATACGCAGTATTTT. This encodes CASSPQDRGADTQYF.

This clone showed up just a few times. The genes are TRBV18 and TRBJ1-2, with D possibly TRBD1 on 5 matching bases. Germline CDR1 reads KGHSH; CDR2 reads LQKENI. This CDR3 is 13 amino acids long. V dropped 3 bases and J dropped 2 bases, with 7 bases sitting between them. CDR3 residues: CASSPGANYGYTF. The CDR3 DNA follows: TGTGCCAGCTCACCTGGGGCAAACTATGGCTACACCTTC.

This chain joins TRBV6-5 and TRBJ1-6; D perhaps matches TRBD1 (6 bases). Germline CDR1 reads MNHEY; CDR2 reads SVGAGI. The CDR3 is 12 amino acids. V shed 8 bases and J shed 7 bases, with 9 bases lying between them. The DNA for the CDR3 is TGTGCCAGCCAGGGGTCGAATTCACCCCTCCACTTT. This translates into CASQGSNSPLHF.

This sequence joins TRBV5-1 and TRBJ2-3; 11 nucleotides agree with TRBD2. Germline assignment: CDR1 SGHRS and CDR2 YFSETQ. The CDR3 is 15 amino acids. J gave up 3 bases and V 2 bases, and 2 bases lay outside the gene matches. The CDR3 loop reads CASSFSGGETDTQYF. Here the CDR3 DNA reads TGCGCCAGCAGCTTTAGCGGGGGGGAAACAGATACGCAGTATTTT.

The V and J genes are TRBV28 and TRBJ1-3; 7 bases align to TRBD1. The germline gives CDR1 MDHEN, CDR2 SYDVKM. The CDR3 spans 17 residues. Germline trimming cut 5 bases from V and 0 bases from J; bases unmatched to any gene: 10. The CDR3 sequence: CASSKLSTGSSGNTIYF. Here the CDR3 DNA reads TGTGCCAGCAGTAAACTATCGACAGGGAGCTCTGGAAACACCATATATTTT.

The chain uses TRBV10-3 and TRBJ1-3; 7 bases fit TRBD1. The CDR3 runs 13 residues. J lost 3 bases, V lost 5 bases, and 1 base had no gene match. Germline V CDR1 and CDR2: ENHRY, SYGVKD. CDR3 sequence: CAISRTGGNTIYF. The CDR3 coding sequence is TGTGCCATCAGTAGGACAGGTGGAAACACCATATATTTT.

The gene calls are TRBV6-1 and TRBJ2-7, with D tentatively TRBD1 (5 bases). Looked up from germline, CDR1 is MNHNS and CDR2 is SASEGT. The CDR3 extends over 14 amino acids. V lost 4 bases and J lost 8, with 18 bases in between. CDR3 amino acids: CASSGKGVRGQQYF. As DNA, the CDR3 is TGTGCCAGCAGTGGAAAAGGGGTTCGTGGACAGCAGTACTTC.

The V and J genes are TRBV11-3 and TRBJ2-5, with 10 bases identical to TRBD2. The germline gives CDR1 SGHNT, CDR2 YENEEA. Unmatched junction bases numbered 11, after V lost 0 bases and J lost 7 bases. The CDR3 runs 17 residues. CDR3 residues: CASSLDGLADPGGTQYF. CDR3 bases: TGTGCCAGCAGCTTAGATGGACTAGCGGACCCCGGGGGGACCCAGTACTTC. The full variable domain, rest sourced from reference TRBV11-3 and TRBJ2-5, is EAGVVQSPRYKIIEKKQPVAFWCNPISGHNTLYWYLQNLGQGPELLIRYENEEAVDDSQLPKDRFSAERLKGVDSTLKIQPAELGDSAVYLCASSLDGLADPGGTQYFGPGTRLLVL.

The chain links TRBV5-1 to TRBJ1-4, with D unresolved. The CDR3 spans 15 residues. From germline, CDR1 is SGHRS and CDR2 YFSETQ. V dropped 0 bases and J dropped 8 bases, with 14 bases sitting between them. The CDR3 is CASSLGQTAREKLFF. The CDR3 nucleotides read TGCGCCAGCAGCTTGGGGCAGACGGCTAGGGAAAAACTGTTTTTT.